This T cell receptor beta chain was identified during a study of T cells in Graves' hyperthyroidism and ophthalmopathy. Notes on this clonotype: The antigen is not known.

Study results and limitations: Appearing also in blood were most of the thyroid clonotypes expanded above 0.001. Ophthalmopathy was identified by the model a median around 6.3 months ahead of onset.

It was RNA transcripts that yielded the amplified TCR beta CDR3 regions. First-round RT-PCR targeting the TCR CDR3 was performed with the HTBI primer set. TCRdb called the multiplex PCR reads again in MiXCR, with one record for every CDR3 protein. Counted here are around 760,000 distinct CDR3 sequences, 35% occurring once; the ten biggest clones make up about a third. Germline-derived CDR1 and CDR2 are KGHDR and SFDVKD. V was clipped by 5 bases and J by 12 bases, with 25 bases between them. The CDR3 extends over 16 amino acids. The chain is built from TRBV24-1 and TRBJ2-1; maybe TRBD1 (6 bases). This receptor was taken from a woman aged 40-49 years with Graves' hyperthyroidism. The specimen was blood. The CDR3 sequence: CATSGEQGSALDGQFF. CDR3 nucleotide sequence: TGTGCCACCAGTGGTGAACAGGGCTCCGCGCTCGATGGGCAGTTCTTC.